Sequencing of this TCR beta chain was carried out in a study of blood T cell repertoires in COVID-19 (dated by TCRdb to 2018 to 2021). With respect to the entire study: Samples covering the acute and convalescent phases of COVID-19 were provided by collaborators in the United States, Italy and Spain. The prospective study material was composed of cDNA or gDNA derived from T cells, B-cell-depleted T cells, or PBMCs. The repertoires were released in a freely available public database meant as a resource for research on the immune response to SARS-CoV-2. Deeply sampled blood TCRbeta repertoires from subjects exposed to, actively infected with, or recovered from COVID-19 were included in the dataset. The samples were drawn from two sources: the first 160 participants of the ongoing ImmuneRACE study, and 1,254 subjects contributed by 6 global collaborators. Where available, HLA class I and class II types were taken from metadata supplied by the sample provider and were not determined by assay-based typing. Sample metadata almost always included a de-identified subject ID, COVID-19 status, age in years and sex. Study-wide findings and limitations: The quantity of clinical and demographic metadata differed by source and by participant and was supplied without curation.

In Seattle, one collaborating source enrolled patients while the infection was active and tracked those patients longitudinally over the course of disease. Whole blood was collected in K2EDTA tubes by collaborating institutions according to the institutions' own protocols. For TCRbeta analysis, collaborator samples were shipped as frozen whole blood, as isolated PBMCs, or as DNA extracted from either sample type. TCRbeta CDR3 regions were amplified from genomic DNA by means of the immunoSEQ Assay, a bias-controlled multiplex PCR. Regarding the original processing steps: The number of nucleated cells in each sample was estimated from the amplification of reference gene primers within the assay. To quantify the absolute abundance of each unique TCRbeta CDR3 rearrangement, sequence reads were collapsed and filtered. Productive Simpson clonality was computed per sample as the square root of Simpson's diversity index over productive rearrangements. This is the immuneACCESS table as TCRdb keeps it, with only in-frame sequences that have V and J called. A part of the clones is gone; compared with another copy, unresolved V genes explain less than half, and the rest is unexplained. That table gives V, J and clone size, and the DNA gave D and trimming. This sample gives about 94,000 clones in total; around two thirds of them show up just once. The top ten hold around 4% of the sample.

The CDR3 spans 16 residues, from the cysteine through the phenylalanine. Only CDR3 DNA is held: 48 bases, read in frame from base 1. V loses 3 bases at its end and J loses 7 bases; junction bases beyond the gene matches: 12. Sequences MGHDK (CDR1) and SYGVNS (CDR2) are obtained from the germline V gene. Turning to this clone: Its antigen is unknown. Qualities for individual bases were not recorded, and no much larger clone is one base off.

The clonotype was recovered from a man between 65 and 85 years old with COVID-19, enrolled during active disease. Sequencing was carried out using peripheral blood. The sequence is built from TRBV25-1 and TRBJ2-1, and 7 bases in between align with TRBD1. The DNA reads TGTGCCAGCAGTGATCACGACAGGGAGTACCAGAATGAGCAGTTCTTC. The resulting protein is CASSDHDREYQNEQFF.